This TCR beta chain was captured by sequencing in a study of T cells in localized non-small cell lung cancer. Study results and caveats: Measurement of T cell clonality placed uninvolved adjacent lung highest, above the level in tumor. One tumor region alone was sequenced, and heterogeneity therefore remains possible.

CDR1 and CDR2 from the germline V gene are SGHAT and FQNNGV. The CDR3 runs to 14 residues. V was trimmed by 1 base and J by 11 bases, leaving 14 bases between them. Turning to this clone: Its antigen is currently unknown.

The protocol was immunoSEQ multiplex PCR, while the TCRdb copy is restricted to in-frame clones and leaves out a portion. The data hold 20,000 to 30,000 clones, with about 88% observed a single time. Material: peripheral blood, obtained before any cancer treatment. The clonotype was recovered from an older female donor with stage I lung adenocarcinoma. V and J are TRBV11-2 and TRBJ1-4; D gene ambiguous. The CDR3 DNA sequence: TGTGCCAGCAGCTTAGGTAGTAACTCCCCCAAACTGTTTTTT. Translated, it gives CASSLGSNSPKLFF.